This T cell receptor beta chain is drawn from a study of cytomegalovirus exposure and HLA in healthy donors. Broader study findings: TCR beta V- and J-gene trimming was later associated with a missense DCLRE1C variant. In an earlier analysis, in roughly 580 donors, most V segments appeared productive either ~87% or ~30% of the time. With further analysis later on, most CMV-associated TCR beta chains appeared HLA-restricted.

Amplification used 60 Vbeta primers and 13 Jbeta primers. Assay used: immunoSEQ multiplex PCR; TCRdb lists only in-frame clones, some missing. The table lists about 200,000 clones, about four fifths of them singletons. Everyone who donated was a healthy bone marrow donor. Concerning this clone: Its antigen is unknown.

The CDR3 loop spans 16 amino acids. CDR1 and CDR2 from the germline V gene are MGHRA and YSYEKL. With V trimmed by 1 base and J by 3 bases, 4 bases remained unmatched. Material: PBMCs. The chain has TRBV4-1 and TRBJ2-5, with 11 nucleotides matching TRBD1. This receptor was taken from a man aged 35 to 55 in good health and CMV-seropositive. CDR3: CASSQVGTGGEETQYF. CDR3 bases: TGCGCCAGCAGCCAAGTTGGGACAGGGGGGGAAGAGACCCAGTACTTC.